This entry concerns a single TCR beta chain. This sample is drawn from a study of blood T cell repertoires in COVID-19. Study summary: The United States, Italy and Spain supplied acute and convalescent COVID-19 samples. In each case, the material was cDNA or gDNA derived from T cells, B-cell-depleted T cells, or PBMCs.

Per the study methods: Amplified reference gene primers provided the basis for estimating nucleated cell counts. The method was immunoSEQ multiplex PCR; TCRdb's version includes in-frame clones alone and lacks a portion of them. V and J calls and clone size are given by that table; D and trimming were obtained from the DNA. This sample has about 61,000 clones, with over 65% found just once. V trimming: 11 bases; J trimming: 5 bases; junction bases outside the gene matches: 7. The CDR3 has 14 residues. The V gene's germline CDR1 is SGHVS and CDR2 FNYEAQ. The chain couples TRBV7-6 to TRBJ2-2; TRBD1 agrees at 11 bases. The sequence came from a man older than 75 with active or convalescent COVID-19. The source material was peripheral blood. This CDR3 is CASRTGGSTGELFF. In DNA form, the CDR3 reads TGTGCCTCACGGACAGGGGGCTCGACCGGGGAGCTGTTTTTT.